The sequence of this T cell receptor (beta chain) was determined in a study of cytomegalovirus exposure and HLA in healthy donors. Study-wide findings and caveats: The authors enumerated 150 to 200 TCR beta chains as linked to cytomegalovirus.

PCR was performed using 60 Vbeta and 13 Jbeta primers. TCRdb keeps only in-frame clones here, not all; method: immunoSEQ multiplex PCR. Among about 150,000 clones listed, just under 80% were seen once. Worth noting for this clone: Its antigen remains unknown.

V was shortened by 5 bases and J by 9 bases, with 11 bases between the two germline ends. The CDR3 contains 12 residues. Germline-derived CDR1 and CDR2 are SGHVS and FQNEAQ. The specimen was PBMCs. The receptor was derived from a man aged 30 to 45 in good health. The gene calls are TRBV7-8 and TRBJ2-1; perhaps TRBD2 as D (5 bases). The CDR3 protein is CASSPGGREQFF. CDR3 bases: TGTGCCAGCAGCCCCGGAGGCCGTGAGCAGTTCTTC.